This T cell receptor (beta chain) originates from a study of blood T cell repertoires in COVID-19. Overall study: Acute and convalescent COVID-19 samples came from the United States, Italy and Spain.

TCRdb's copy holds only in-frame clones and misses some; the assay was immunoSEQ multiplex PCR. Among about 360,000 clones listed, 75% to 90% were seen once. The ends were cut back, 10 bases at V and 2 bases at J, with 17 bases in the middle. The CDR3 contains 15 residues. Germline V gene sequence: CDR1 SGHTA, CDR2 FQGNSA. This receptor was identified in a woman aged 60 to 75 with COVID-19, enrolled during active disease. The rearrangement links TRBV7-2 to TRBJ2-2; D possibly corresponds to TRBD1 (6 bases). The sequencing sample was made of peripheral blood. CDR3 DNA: TGTGCCACCCGTTCGCAGGGGAGAAACACCGGGGAGCTGTTTTTT. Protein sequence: CATRSQGRNTGELFF.